Following are 15 T cell receptor delta chains from one sample sequenced in a study of Vγ9Vδ2 T cells in congenital toxoplasmosis. TRGC- and TRDC-specific primers primed one-tube template-switch reverse transcription to make cDNA. The TRGC primer design covered both constant genes, TRGC1 and TRGC2. TCRdb re-called clones from the reads via CATT. Here the sample spans about 1,000 delta-chain clones, about 20% being singletons. The sample taken for sequencing was gamma-delta T cells from blood. The receptors come from a child younger than 10 born to a mother with Toxoplasma gondii infection during pregnancy, either congenitally infected or uninfected (not recorded which).

For this clone: With a far larger clone one base away, a read error is the likely cause. This chain joins TRDV1 and TRDJ1, with D unresolved. Trimming pared 3 bases from V and 4 bases from J, leaving 12 bases between. Germline lookup yields CDR1 TSWWSYY and CDR2 QGS. This CDR3 is built from 14 residues. DNA for the CDR3: TGTGCTCTTGGGGACGTGAAGGCCATCGATAAACTCATCTTT. Protein sequence: CALGDVKAIDKLIF.

Of note for this clone: This likely came from a read error, as a far larger clone is one base away. Other DNA variants within this sample encode the same CDR3. V gene TRDV2 combines with J gene TRDJ2, with 7 bases fitting TRDD3. Germline V lookup: CDR1 GEAIGNYY, CDR2 EKD. V dropped 1 base and J dropped 0; count of bases not matched to a gene: 4. This CDR3 is 16 amino acids long. Written as DNA, the CDR3 is TGTGCCTGTGACACTTTAGGGGATACTTTGACAGCACAACTCTTCTTT. It is translated as CACDTLGDTLTAQLFF.

Concerning this clone: This likely traces to a read error, being one base from a far larger clone. The gene calls are TRDV1 and TRDJ1, with TRDD3 as a possible D gene (5 bases). V was pared by 3 bases and J by 0 bases, with 26 bases between. CDR1 is TSWWSYY, CDR2 QGS, per germline. The CDR3 is made up of 20 amino acids. The CDR3 DNA follows: TGTGCTCTTGGGGACCGGGTTTGGGGCCCGTCGGGTCAGTACACCGATAAACTCATCTTT. It translates to CALGDRVWGPSGQYTDKLIF.

This clone is labeled large. This same CDR3 is encoded by further DNA sequences in the sample. The rearrangement links TRDV1 to TRDJ1; TRDD3 matches at 11 bases. CDR3 length: 25 amino acids. Unmatched junction bases numbered 33, after V lost 5 bases and J lost 1 base. CDR1 and CDR2 (germline): TSWWSYY, QGS. CDR3 coding DNA: TGTGCTCTTGGGACTCCCCGGCTGACTCAGGCCTTCTCGTACTGGGGGATAGTGGTCACCGATAAACTCATCTTT. This encodes CALGTPRLTQAFSYWGIVVTDKLIF.

The rearrangement uses TRDV2 and TRDJ2, with D possibly being TRDD3 (6 bases). Germline loops: CDR1 GEAIGNYY, CDR2 EKD. CDR3 length: 22 residues. Trimming removed 0 bases at V and 6 bases at J, with 34 bases between. Here the CDR3 reads CACDTVMMAGGHSHDTAAQLFF. The DNA for the CDR3 is TGTGCCTGTGACACCGTAATGATGGCAGGGGGACATTCCCATGACACGGCAGCACAACTCTTCTTT.

This clone has only a few counts. A much larger clonotype is one base distant, so this may be a read error. The chain couples TRDV2 to TRDJ3; TRDD3 agrees at 11 bases. This CDR3 comprises 21 residues. The ends lost 1 base at V and 0 bases at J; junction bases unmatched: 10. CDR1 and CDR2 from the germline V gene are GEAIGNYY and EKD. The CDR3 bases are TGTGCCTGTGACACGTTACTGGGGGATATGCGGTTCTCCTGGGACACCCGACAGATGTTTTTC. It is translated as CACDTLLGDMRFSWDTRQMFF.

On this clone: Possible read error: a much larger clone is one base away. V gene TRDV2 combines with J gene TRDJ2, with 13 bases fitting TRDD3. The CDR3 extends over 18 amino acids. In germline, CDR1 is GEAIGNYY, CDR2 EKD. CDR3 amino acids: CASDTITGGYALTAQLFF. CDR3 sequence (DNA): TGTGCCAGTGACACCATTACTGGGGGATACGCTTTGACAGCACAACTCTTCTTT.

This clone has only a few counts. The chain couples TRDV2 to TRDJ3; TRDD3 matches 10 bases. CDR1 and CDR2 (germline): GEAIGNYY, EKD. Trimming at V came to 6 bases and at J to 2 bases, leaving 12 bases not matched to a gene. The length of the CDR3 is 19 residues. The CDR3, as DNA: TGTGCCTGTAACAAAGTACTGGGGGATTCGACCTGGGACACCCGACAGATGTTTTTC. Translating it yields CACNKVLGDSTWDTRQMFF.

This clone rates as medium-sized. The chain carries TRDV2 and TRDJ3; a weak D match, TRDD3 (5 bases). The germline V gene encodes CDR1 GEAIGNYY and CDR2 EKD. The CDR3 runs to 18 residues. The V gene lost 3 bases and the J gene lost 3 bases, with 17 bases spanning the gap. As DNA, the CDR3 is TGTGCCTGTGACGCCGTACTGGCCCGAGGCTGGGACACCCGACAGATGTTTTTC. It yields the protein CACDAVLARGWDTRQMFF.

This clone counts as large. The chain recombines TRDV1 with TRDJ2; the match to TRDD3 covers 11 bases. Germline loops: CDR1 TSWWSYY, CDR2 QGS. After removal of 1 base from V and 4 bases from J, the junction contained 5 bases not matched to a gene. The CDR3 spans 17 residues. CDR3 sequence (DNA): TGTGCTCTTGGGGAACGCAGTGGGGGATACGCGACAGCACAACTCTTCTTT. It codes for CALGERSGGYATAQLFF.

For this clone: The likely explanation is a read error, given a far larger clone one base away. Other nucleotide sequences from this sample produce the same CDR3. The chain uses TRDV2 and TRDJ3; TRDD3 matches at 9 bases. Per the germline V gene, CDR1 is GEAIGNYY and CDR2 is EKD. Germline trimming cut 4 bases from V and 0 bases from J; bases unmatched to any gene: 6. CDR3 length: 18 residues. Here the CDR3 DNA reads TGTGCCTGTGAGACTGGGGGACCATACTCCTGGGACACCCGACAGATGTTTTTC. Translating it yields CACETGGPYSWDTRQMFF.

Points on this clone: Given a far larger clone just one base away, this is likely a sequencing read error. This chain uses TRDV2 with TRDJ3; 11 nucleotides agree with TRDD3. CDR1 GEAIGNYY and CDR2 EKD come from the germline V gene. The CDR3 consists of 19 residues. CDR3 DNA: TGTGCCTGTAACACGGTGGGGGATACGCTCTCCTGGGACACCCGACAGATGTTTTTC. Its protein is CACNTVGDTLSWDTRQMFF.

This clone ranks as large. The chain combines TRDV2 with TRDJ1; 9 bases fit TRDD3. V shed 0 bases and J 0 bases; nucleotides not matched to a gene: 7. The CDR3 loop spans 17 amino acids. Germline CDR1 is GEAIGNYY and CDR2 is EKD. The CDR3 bases are TGTGCCTGTGACACCACGCGGGGATACGCTTACACCGATAAACTCATCTTT. It yields the protein CACDTTRGYAYTDKLIF.

Concerning this clone: A read error is likely here: a far larger clone is one base away. The gene calls are TRDV1 and TRDJ1, with 9 bases lining up with TRDD3. CDR3 length: 23 amino acids. Per germline, CDR1 TSWWSYY and CDR2 QGS. Germline trimming cut 5 bases from V and 1 base from J; bases unmatched to any gene: 29. CDR3 nucleotide sequence: TGTGCTCTTGGGTTATACCACCCCCCTCCTTTTCTTCTGGGGGATGGGTGCACCGATAAACTCATCTTT. Translation gives CALGLYHPPPFLLGDGCTDKLIF.

This chain connects TRDV2 to TRDJ3; D possibly corresponds to TRDD3 (5 bases). The CDR3 extends over 14 amino acids. The germline CDR1 and CDR2 sequences are GEAIGNYY and EKD. V was cut by 2 bases and J by 5 bases, with 6 bases left in between. Here the CDR3 DNA reads TGTGCCTGTGACATACTGGGGGACACCCGACAGATGTTTTTC. It codes for CACDILGDTRQMFF.